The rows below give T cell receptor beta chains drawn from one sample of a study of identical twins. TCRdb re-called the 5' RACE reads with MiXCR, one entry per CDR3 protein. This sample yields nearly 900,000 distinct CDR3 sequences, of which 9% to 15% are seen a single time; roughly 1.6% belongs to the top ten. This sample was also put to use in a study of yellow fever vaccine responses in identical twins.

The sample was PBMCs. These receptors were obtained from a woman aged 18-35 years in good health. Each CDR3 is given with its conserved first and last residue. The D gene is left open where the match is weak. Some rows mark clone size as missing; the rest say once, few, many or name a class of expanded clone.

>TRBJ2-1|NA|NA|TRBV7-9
TGTGCCAGCGGGGAGGGGGACCCCTCGGGGAATGAGCAGTTCTTC
CASGEGDPSGNEQFF
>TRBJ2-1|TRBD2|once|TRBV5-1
TGCGCCAGCAGCCTGACGACTAGCGGGGGGGCATGGTACAATGAGCAGTTCTTC
CASSLTTSGGAWYNEQFF
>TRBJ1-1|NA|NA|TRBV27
TGTGCCAGCAGTTTATCGTCGGCAGGTAACACTGAAGCTTTCTTT
CASSLSSAGNTEAFF
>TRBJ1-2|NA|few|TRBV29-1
TGCAGCGTTGAGATAAAGCTCGGTGGGTCAGGCTACACCTTC
CSVEIKLGGSGYTF
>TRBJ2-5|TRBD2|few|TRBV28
TGTGCCAGCAGTTTACCGGGACTAGCGGGAGTGGAGGGAGAGACCCAGTACTTC
CASSLPGLAGVEGETQYF
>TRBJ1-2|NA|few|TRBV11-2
TGTGCCAGCACTTCCGATGACGGGGGCGCCTATGGCTACACCTTC
CASTSDDGGAYGYTF
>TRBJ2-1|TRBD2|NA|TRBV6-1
TGTGCCAGCAGCGGACTAGCGGAGCCGGGTATTGAGCAGTTCTTC
CASSGLAEPGIEQFF
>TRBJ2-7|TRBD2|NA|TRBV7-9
TGTGCCAGCAGCTTAGTTGCGGGAGACCTCTACGAGCAGTACTTC
CASSLVAGDLYEQYF
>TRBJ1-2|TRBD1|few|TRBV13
TGTGCCAGCAGCTTAGCCAGGACAGGGGCCAGCTATGGCTACACCTTC
CASSLARTGASYGYTF
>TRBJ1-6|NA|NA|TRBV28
TGTGCCAGCAGTTTTGAGGGGTCCCCCTATAATTCACCCCTCCACTTT
CASSFEGSPYNSPLHF
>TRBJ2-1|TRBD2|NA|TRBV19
TGTGCCTTTAGCGGGGGGCCCTACAATGAGCAGTTCTTC
CAFSGGPYNEQFF
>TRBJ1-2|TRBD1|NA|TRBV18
TGTGCCAGCTCACCTGTGGGTGGCAGGGGGATTCTTTATGGCTACACCTTC
CASSPVGGRGILYGYTF
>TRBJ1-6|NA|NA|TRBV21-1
TGTGCCAGCAGCATAGATACGAGACAGGGGACAGTTCCATATAATAATTCACCCCTCCACTTT
CASSIDTRQGTVPYNNSPLHF
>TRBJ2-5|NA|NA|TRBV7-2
TGTGCCAGCAGCTTACAAGGGATTTGGGAGACCCAGTACTTC
CASSLQGIWETQYF
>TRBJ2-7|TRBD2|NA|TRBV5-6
TGTGCCAGCAGCTGGGGACTAGTATGGACCTACGAGCAGTACTTC
CASSWGLVWTYEQYF
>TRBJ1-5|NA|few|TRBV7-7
TGTGCCAGCTGGAAGCCCCAGCATTTT
CASWKPQHF
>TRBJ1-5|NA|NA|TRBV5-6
TGTGCCAGCAGCTTGTCCCGGAACAATCAGCCCCAGCATTTT
CASSLSRNNQPQHF
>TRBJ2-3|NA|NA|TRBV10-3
TGTGCCATCAGTGCTCGGGGGGCCGGGGTGACAGATACGCAGTATTTT
CAISARGAGVTDTQYF
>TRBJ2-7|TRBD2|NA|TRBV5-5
TGTGCCAGCAGCTTGGCCATATCCGGCGGGAGACCCTACGAGCAGTACTTC
CASSLAISGGRPYEQYF
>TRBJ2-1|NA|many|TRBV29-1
TGCAGCGTTGTCGGGGCTAAGGATGAGCAGTTCTTC
CSVVGAKDEQFF
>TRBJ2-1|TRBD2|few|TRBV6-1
TGTGCCACCGCCATAGCGGGGGGGCCCTACAATGAGCAGTTCTTC
CATAIAGGPYNEQFF
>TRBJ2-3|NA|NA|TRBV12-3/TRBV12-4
TGTGCCAGCAGGGGTAGAGGCTACGCTCACCCTAGCACAGATACGCAGTATTTT
CASRGRGYAHPSTDTQYF
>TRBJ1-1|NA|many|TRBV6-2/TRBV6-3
TGTGCCAGCAGTTACGCATTCGCCCCCGACCTTAACACTGAAGCTTTCTTT
CASSYAFAPDLNTEAFF
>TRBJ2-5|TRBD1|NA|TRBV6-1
TGTGCCAGCAGCGAACAGGGGGAGACCCAGTACTTC
CASSEQGETQYF
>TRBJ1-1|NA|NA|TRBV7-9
TGTGCCAGCAGCCCTAGGGAAGGCACTGAAGCTTTCTTT
CASSPREGTEAFF
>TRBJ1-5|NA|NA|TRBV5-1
TGCGCCAGCAGCCCCCGTCCGGCTAGCAATCAGCCCCAGCATTTT
CASSPRPASNQPQHF
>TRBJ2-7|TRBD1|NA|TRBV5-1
TGCGCCAGCAGCTTGGCCTGGTGGACAGGGCTTCACGAGCAGTACTTC
CASSLAWWTGLHEQYF
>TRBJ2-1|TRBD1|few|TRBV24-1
TGTGCCACCAGTGACCCGACAGGGAACGGCAATGAGCAGTTCTTC
CATSDPTGNGNEQFF
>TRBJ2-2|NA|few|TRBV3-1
TGTGCCAGCAGCCAAGATTTCCCCGGGGAGCTGTTTTTT
CASSQDFPGELFF
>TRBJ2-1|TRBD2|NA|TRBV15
TGTGCCACCAGCAGAGATACTAGCGGGGGAAATAATGAGCAGTTCTTC
CATSRDTSGGNNEQFF
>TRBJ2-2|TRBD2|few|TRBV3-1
TGTGCCAGCAGCCGGGGGACTAGCGGGAGGACCGGGGAGCTGTTTTTT
CASSRGTSGRTGELFF
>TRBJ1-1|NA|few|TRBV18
TGTGCCAGCTCAAAATCGGACAGAGGCACTGAAGCTTTCTTT
CASSKSDRGTEAFF
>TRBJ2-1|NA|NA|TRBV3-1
TGTGCCAGCACCACAGGGCACAATGAGCAGTTCTTC
CASTTGHNEQFF
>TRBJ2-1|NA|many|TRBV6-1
TGTGCCAGCAACCCCCTGGGGGCCTCCTACAATGAGCAGTTCTTC
CASNPLGASYNEQFF